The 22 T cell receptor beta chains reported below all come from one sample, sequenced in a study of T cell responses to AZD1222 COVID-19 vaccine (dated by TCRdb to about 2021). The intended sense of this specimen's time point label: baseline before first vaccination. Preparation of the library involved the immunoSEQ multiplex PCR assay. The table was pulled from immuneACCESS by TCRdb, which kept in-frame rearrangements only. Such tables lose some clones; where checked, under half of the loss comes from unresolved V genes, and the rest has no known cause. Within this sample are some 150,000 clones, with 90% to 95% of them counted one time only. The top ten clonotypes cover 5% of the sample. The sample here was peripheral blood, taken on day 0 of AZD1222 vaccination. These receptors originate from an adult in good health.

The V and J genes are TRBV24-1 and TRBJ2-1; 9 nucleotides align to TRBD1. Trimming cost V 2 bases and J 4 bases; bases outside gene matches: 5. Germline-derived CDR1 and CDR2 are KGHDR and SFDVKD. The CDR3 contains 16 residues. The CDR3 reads CATSDSGTGRYNEQFF. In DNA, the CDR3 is TGTGCCACCAGTGATTCCGGGACAGGGAGATACAATGAGCAGTTCTTC.

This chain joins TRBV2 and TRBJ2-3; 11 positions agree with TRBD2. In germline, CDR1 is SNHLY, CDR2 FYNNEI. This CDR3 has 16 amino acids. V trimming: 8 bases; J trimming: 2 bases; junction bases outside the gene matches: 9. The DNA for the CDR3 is TGTGCCAGCCCTGTACTAGCGGGAGTACACACAGATACGCAGTATTTT. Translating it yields CASPVLAGVHTDTQYF.

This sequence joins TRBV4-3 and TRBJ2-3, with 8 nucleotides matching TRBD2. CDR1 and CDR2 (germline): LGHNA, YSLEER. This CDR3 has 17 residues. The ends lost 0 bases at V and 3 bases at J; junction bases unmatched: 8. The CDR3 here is CASSQEVTGGPTDTQYF. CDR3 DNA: TGCGCCAGCAGCCAAGAGGTCACGGGAGGGCCGACAGATACGCAGTATTTT.

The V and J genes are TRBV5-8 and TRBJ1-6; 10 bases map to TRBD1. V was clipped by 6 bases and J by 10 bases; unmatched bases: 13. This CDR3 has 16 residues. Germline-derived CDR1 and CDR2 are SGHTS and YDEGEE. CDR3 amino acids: CASTPTGTGVYSPLHF. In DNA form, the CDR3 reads TGTGCCAGCACCCCAACCGGGACAGGGGTATACTCACCCCTCCACTTT.

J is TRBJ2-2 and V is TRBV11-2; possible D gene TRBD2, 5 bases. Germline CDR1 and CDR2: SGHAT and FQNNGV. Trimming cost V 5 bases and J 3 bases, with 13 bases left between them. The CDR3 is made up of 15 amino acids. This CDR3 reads CASSEGASDTGELFF. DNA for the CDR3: TGTGCCAGCAGCGAGGGAGCTTCCGACACCGGGGAGCTGTTTTTT.

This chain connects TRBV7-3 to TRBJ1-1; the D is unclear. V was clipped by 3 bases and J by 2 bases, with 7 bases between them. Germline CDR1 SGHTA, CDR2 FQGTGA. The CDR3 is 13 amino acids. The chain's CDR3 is CASSLGINTEAFF. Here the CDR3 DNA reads TGTGCCAGCAGCTTGGGAATTAACACTGAAGCTTTCTTT.

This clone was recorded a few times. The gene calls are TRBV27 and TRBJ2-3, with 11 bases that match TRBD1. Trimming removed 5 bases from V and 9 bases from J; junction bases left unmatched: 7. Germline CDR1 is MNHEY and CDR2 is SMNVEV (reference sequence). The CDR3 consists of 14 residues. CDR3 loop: CASSRTGGALTQYF. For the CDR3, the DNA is TGTGCCAGCAGTCGGACAGGGGGCGCATTGACGCAGTATTTT.

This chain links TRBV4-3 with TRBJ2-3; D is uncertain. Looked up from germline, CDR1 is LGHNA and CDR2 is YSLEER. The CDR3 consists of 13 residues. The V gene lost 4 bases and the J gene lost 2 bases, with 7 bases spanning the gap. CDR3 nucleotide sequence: TGCGCCAGCAGCCCAACGAACACAGATACGCAGTATTTT. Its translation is CASSPTNTDTQYF.

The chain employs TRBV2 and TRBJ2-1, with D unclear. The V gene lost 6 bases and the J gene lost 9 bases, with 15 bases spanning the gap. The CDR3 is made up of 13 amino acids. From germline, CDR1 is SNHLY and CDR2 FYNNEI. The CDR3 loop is CASSLLSVREQFF. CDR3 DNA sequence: TGTGCCAGCAGCCTCCTAAGCGTACGTGAGCAGTTCTTC.

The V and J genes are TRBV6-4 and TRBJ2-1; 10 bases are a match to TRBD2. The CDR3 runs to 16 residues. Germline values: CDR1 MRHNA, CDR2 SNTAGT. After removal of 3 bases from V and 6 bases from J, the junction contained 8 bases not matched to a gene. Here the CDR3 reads CASSEIAGGQGNEQFF. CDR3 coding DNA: TGTGCCAGCAGTGAAATAGCGGGAGGACAGGGCAATGAGCAGTTCTTC.

The CDR3 DNA sequence: TGTGCCAGCGCCTTAGCGGGGGCCCAAGAGACCCAGTACTTC. Translated: CASALAGAQETQYF. The chain carries TRBV7-2 and TRBJ2-5; 9 bases are shared with TRBD2. This CDR3 has 14 residues. Germline CDR1 is SGHTA and CDR2 is FQGNSA. The trim removed 8 bases at V and 1 base at J, leaving 5 bases unmatched.

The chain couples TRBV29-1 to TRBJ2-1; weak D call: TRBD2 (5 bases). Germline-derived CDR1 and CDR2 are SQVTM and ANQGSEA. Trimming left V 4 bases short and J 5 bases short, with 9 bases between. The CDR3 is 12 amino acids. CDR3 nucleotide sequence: TGCAGCGTTGCTAGCCGAAACAATGAGCAGTTCTTC. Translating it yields CSVASRNNEQFF.

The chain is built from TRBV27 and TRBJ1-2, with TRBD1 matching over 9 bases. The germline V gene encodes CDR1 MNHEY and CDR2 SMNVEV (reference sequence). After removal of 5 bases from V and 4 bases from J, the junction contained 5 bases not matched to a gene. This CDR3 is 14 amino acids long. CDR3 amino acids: CASSPGTGSYGYTF. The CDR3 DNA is TGTGCCAGCAGTCCCGGGACAGGGAGCTATGGCTACACCTTC.

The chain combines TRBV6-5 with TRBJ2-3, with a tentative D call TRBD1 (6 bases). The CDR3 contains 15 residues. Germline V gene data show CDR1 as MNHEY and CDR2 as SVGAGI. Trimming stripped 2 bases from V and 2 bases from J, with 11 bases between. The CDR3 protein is CASSYTDRFTDTQYF. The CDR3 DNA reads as TGTGCCAGCAGTTACACGGACAGATTCACAGATACGCAGTATTTT.

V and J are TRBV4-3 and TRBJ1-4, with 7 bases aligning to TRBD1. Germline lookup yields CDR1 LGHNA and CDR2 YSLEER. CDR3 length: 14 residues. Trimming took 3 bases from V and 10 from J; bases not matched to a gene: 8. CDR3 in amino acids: CASSQGRGLGKLFF. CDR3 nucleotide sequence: TGCGCCAGCAGCCAGGGGAGGGGGCTTGGAAAACTGTTTTTT.

The CDR3 DNA reads as TGTGCCAGCAGCTTAGGGCTTAATGAAAAACTGTTTTTT. Its protein is CASSLGLNEKLFF. V and J are TRBV7-9 and TRBJ1-4; D remains unclear. The germline V gene has CDR1 SEHNR and CDR2 FQNEAQ (reference sequence). The CDR3 contains 13 residues. V dropped 1 base and J dropped 4 bases, with 4 bases sitting between them.

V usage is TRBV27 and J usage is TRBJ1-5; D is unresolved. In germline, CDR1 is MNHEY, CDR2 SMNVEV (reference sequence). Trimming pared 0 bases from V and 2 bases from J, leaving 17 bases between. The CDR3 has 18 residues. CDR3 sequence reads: CASSLSWHPGVGNQPQHF. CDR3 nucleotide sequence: TGTGCCAGCAGTTTATCTTGGCACCCCGGGGTTGGCAATCAGCCCCAGCATTTT.

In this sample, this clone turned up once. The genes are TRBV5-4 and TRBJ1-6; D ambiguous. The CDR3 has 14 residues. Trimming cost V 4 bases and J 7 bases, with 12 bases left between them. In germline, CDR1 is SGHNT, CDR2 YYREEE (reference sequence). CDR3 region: CASSRPGLNSPLHF. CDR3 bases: TGTGCCAGCAGCCGTCCCGGACTGAATTCACCCCTCCACTTT.

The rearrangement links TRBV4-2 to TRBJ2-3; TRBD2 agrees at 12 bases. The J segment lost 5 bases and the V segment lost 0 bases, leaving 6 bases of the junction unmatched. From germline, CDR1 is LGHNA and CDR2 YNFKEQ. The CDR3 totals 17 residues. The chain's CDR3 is CASSQELAGGPVDTQYF. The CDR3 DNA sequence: TGTGCCAGCAGCCAAGAGCTAGCGGGAGGGCCTGTAGATACGCAGTATTTT.

CDR3 coding DNA: TGTGCCAGCAGCAGCGGTCCGGGGTGGGATACGCAGTATTTT. Encoded protein: CASSSGPGWDTQYF. The chain links TRBV7-2 to TRBJ2-3; a weak D match, TRBD2 (5 bases). Germline V gene lookup returns CDR1 SGHTA and CDR2 FQGNSA. Trimming took 5 bases from V and 6 from J, leaving 15 bases between them. The CDR3 consists of 14 residues.

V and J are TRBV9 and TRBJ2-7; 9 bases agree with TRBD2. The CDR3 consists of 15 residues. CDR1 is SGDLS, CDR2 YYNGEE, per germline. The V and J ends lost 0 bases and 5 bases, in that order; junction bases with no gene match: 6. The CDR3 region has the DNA TGTGCCAGCAGCGTAGATGCTAGCGGGGTGAACGAGCAGTACTTC. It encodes CASSVDASGVNEQYF.

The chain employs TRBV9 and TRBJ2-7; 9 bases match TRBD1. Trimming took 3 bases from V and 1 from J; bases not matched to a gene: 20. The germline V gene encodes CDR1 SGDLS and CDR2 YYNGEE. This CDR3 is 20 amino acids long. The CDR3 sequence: CASSEGRDRDLIPLSYEQYF. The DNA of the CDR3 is TGTGCCAGCAGCGAAGGCCGGGACAGGGACCTTATCCCTCTTTCCTACGAGCAGTACTTC.